The present T cell receptor beta chain was sequenced within a study of OX40 agonist ivuxolimab in advanced cancers. Germline V lookup: CDR1 SGHDT, CDR2 YYEEEE. Trimming shortened V by 0 bases and J by 4 bases, and 17 bases separated the two germline ends. CDR3 length: 17 amino acids. Points from the study as a whole: Several nonresponders also turned out to have low normalized T-cell clonal expansion. The antigen specificity of the peripheral T cells (those that were expanded) was not determined. Relatively little clonal expansion, among the lowest observed, appeared in partial responders at 0.1-3.0 mg/kg.

The assay was immunoSEQ multiplex PCR, and TCRdb's table has in-frame clones only and misses some. The sample has about 83,000 clones, around 85% seen once; the top ten hold about 7%. The table lists this clone with a few counts. Its specificity is unknown. The sample was CD4+ or CD8+ T cells sorted from blood, taken in a trial of the OX40 agonist ivuxolimab. The receptor comes from an adult with an advanced solid tumor such as melanoma, head and neck, liver or kidney cancer. The chain uses TRBV5-6 and TRBJ1-5; possibly TRBD1 for D (6 bases). The CDR3 is CASSLASQDRQNQPQHF. The CDR3, as DNA: TGTGCCAGCAGCTTGGCCTCCCAGGACAGACAAAATCAGCCCCAGCATTTT.